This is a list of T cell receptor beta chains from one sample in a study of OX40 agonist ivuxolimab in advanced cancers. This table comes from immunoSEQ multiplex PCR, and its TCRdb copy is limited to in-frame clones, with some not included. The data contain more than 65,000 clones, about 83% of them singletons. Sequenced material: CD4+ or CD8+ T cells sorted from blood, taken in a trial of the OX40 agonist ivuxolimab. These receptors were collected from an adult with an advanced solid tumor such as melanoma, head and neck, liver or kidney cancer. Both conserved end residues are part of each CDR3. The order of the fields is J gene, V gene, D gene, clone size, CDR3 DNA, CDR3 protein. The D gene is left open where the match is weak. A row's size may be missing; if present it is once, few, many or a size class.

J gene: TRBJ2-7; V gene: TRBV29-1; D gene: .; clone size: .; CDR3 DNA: TGCAGCGCCTCGTCGGGGGGCGGGTACGAGCAGTACTTC; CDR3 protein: CSASSGGGYEQYF
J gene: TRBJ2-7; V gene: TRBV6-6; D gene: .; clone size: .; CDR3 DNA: TGTGCCAGCAGACTCGACAGATGGCGGGCCGAGCAGTACTTC; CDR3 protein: CASRLDRWRAEQYF
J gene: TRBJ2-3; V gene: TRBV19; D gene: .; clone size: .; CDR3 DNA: TGTGCCAGTAGTCTCGACCCTGGGGGGGCCGACCTTAACAAGGCTACGCAGTATTTT; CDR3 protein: CASSLDPGGADLNKATQYF
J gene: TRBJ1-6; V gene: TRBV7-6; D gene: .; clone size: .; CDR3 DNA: TGTGCCAGCAGCACAGGGACGACGGAGGATTCACCCCTCCACTTT; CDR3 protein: CASSTGTTEDSPLHF
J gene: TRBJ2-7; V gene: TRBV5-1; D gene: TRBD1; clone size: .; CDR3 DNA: TGCGCCAGCAGCGAGGACAGGGTTTTTGAAAGCGAGCAGTACTTC; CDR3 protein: CASSEDRVFESEQYF
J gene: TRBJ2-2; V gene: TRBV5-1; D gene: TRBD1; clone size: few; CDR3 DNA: TGCGCCAGCAGGACAGGGCCCGGGGAGCTGTTTTTT; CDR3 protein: CASRTGPGELFF
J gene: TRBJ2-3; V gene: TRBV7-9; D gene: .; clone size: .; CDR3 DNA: TGTGCCAGCAGCCTGGACAGACGCACAGATACGCAGTATTTT; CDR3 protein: CASSLDRRTDTQYF
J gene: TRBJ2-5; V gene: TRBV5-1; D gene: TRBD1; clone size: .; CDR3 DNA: TGCGCCAGCAGCGGACAGGGCTGGGAGACCCAGTACTTC; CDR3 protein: CASSGQGWETQYF
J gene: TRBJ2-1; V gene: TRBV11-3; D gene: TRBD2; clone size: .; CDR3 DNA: TGTGCCAGCAGCTCGGGACTAGCGGGAGGCAATGAGCAGTTCTTC; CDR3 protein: CASSSGLAGGNEQFF
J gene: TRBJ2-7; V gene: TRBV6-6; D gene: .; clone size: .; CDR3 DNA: TGTGCCAGCAGCCGAATAGAAAATCCGTACGAGCAGTACTTC; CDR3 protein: CASSRIENPYEQYF
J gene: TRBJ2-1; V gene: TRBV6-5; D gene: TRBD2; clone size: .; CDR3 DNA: TGTGCCAGCAGTTATAACGGGGAGGGAGGGGATGCGCAGTTCTTC; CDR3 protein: CASSYNGEGGDAQFF
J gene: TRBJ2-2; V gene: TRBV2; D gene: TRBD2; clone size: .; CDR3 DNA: TGTGCCAGCAGACCGGGACTAAATACCGGGGAGCTGTTTTTT; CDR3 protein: CASRPGLNTGELFF
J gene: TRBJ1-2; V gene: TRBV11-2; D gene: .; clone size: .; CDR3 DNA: TGTGCCAGCAGCTTAGTGGAGGGGGACGCATTCTCTAACTATGGCTACACCTTC; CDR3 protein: CASSLVEGDAFSNYGYTF
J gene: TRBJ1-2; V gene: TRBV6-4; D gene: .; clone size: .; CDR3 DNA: TGTGCCAGCAGTGGGGAATTTGGGTCGGGCTATGGCTACACCTTC; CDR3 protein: CASSGEFGSGYGYTF
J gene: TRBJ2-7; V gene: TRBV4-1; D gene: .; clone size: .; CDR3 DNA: TGCGCCAGCAGCCAGACGGGGCCGCCCGACGAGCAGTACTTC; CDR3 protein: CASSQTGPPDEQYF
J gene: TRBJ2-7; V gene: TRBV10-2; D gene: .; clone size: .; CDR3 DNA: TGCGCCAGCAGTAGTCTAGCGCTCTCCTACGAGCAGTACTTC; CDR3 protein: CASSSLALSYEQYF
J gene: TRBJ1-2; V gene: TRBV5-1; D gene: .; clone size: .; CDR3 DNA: TGCGCCAGCAGCTTAGGACACCTCATATCGGGGGATGGCTACACCTTC; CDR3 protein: CASSLGHLISGDGYTF